This T cell receptor (beta chain) appears in the sequencing data of a study of T cells after yellow fever vaccination. This clonotype was found a few times. Looked up from germline, CDR1 is SGHRS and CDR2 is YFSETQ. The CDR3 runs 13 residues. The ends were cut back, 0 bases at V and 1 base at J, with 4 bases in the middle. One entry per CDR3 protein, called by TCRdb with MiXCR from the 5' RACE reads. The profile shows around 310,000 distinct CDR3 sequences, under 5% of them singletons. J is TRBJ1-2 and V is TRBV5-1; D is uncertain. The TCR sequence derives from a man aged 18 to 30 who received the YFV17D yellow fever vaccine. Sequences were derived from PBMCs, sampled 5 days after the yellow fever booster vaccination. The CDR3 loop reads CASSLVINYGYTF. CDR3 DNA sequence: TGCGCCAGCAGCTTGGTTATTAACTATGGCTACACCTTC.